The rows below give T cell receptor beta chains drawn from one sample of a study of T cell responses to AZD1222 COVID-19 vaccine. TCRdb's table, derived via immunoSEQ multiplex PCR, lists solely in-frame clones and lacks some. Here the sample spans under 90,000 clones, approximately 83% being singletons. The input for sequencing was peripheral blood, taken 28 days after the second AZD1222 dose. These receptors were collected from an adult who received the AZD1222 COVID-19 vaccine. CDR3s include the opening cysteine and the closing phenylalanine or tryptophan. Fields, in order: V gene, D gene, clone size, J gene, CDR3 length, CDR3 protein, CDR3 DNA. D genes are given only for firm matches. The listing skips clone size in some rows; elsewhere it reads once, few, many or a size class.

V: TRBV13
D: NA
size: NA
J: TRBJ2-7
length: 14
CDR3: CASSLGGGTYEQYF
DNA: TGTGCCAGCAGCTTAGGCGGGGGAACCTACGAGCAGTACTTC

V: TRBV11-2
D: NA
size: NA
J: TRBJ1-6
length: 16
CDR3: CASSLDRWRGNSPLHF
DNA: TGTGCCAGCAGCTTAGATCGTTGGCGGGGAAATTCACCCCTCCACTTT

V: TRBV28
D: TRBD1
size: NA
J: TRBJ2-7
length: 15
CDR3: CASSPSGQGSYEQYF
DNA: TGTGCCAGCAGTCCTTCGGGACAGGGATCCTACGAGCAGTACTTC

V: TRBV15
D: NA
size: NA
J: TRBJ1-5
length: 15
CDR3: CATSRGQGGNQPQHF
DNA: TGTGCCACCAGCAGAGGTCAAGGAGGAAATCAGCCCCAGCATTTT

V: TRBV7-6
D: TRBD1
size: NA
J: TRBJ2-2
length: 16
CDR3: CASSLGQGSNTGELFF
DNA: TGTGCCAGCAGCTTAGGACAGGGATCGAACACCGGGGAGCTGTTTTTT

V: TRBV13
D: NA
size: NA
J: TRBJ1-5
length: 13
CDR3: CASSADPGQPQHF
DNA: TGTGCCAGCAGCGCGGACCCGGGGCAGCCCCAGCATTTT

V: TRBV19
D: NA
size: NA
J: TRBJ1-5
length: 15
CDR3: CASSIPGNSNQPQHF
DNA: TGTGCCAGTAGTATTCCAGGAAATAGCAATCAGCCCCAGCATTTT

V: TRBV7-9
D: NA
size: NA
J: TRBJ1-1
length: 15
CDR3: CASSSGTYANTEAFF
DNA: TGTGCCAGCAGTTCCGGGACATACGCGAACACTGAAGCTTTCTTT

V: TRBV28
D: NA
size: once
J: TRBJ1-3
length: 16
CDR3: CASSHKVAVFGNTIYF
DNA: TGTGCCAGCAGTCATAAGGTTGCAGTTTTTGGAAACACCATATATTTT

V: TRBV12-3/TRBV12-4
D: TRBD2
size: NA
J: TRBJ2-3
length: 11
CDR3: CASGGGGTQYF
DNA: TGTGCCAGCGGGGGGGGAGGTACGCAGTATTTT

V: TRBV20-1
D: TRBD2
size: NA
J: TRBJ2-3
length: 15
CDR3: CSASGLAGGTDTQYF
DNA: TGCAGTGCTAGTGGACTAGCGGGGGGTACAGATACGCAGTATTTT

V: TRBV6-5
D: TRBD1
size: NA
J: TRBJ2-2
length: 14
CDR3: CASTRQGATGELFF
DNA: TGTGCCAGCACACGACAGGGGGCTACCGGGGAGCTGTTTTTT

V: TRBV4-1
D: NA
size: NA
J: TRBJ1-2
length: 15
CDR3: CASSPGTGLIYGYTF
DNA: TGCGCCAGCAGCCCAGGCACAGGACTAATCTATGGCTACACCTTC

V: TRBV7-7
D: NA
size: NA
J: TRBJ2-3
length: 15
CDR3: CASSLGPGATDTQYF
DNA: TGTGCTAGCAGCTTAGGTCCAGGGGCCACAGATACGCAGTATTTT

V: TRBV6-5
D: TRBD1
size: NA
J: TRBJ1-5
length: 15
CDR3: CASRPGQGPGQPQHF
DNA: TGTGCCAGCAGGCCGGGACAGGGGCCGGGACAGCCCCAGCATTTT

V: TRBV29-1
D: NA
size: NA
J: TRBJ1-1
length: 13
CDR3: CSVIGLMNTEAFF
DNA: TGCAGCGTTATAGGGTTGATGAACACTGAAGCTTTCTTT

V: TRBV18
D: TRBD1
size: NA
J: TRBJ1-4
length: 15
CDR3: CASSPTGTGNEKLFF
DNA: TGTGCCAGCTCACCAACCGGGACAGGGAATGAAAAACTGTTTTTT

V: TRBV5-1
D: NA
size: NA
J: TRBJ1-4
length: 14
CDR3: CASSLGQGFGKLFF
DNA: TGCGCCAGCAGCTTGGGGCAGGGTTTTGGAAAACTGTTTTTT

V: TRBV3-1/TRBV3-2
D: NA
size: NA
J: TRBJ1-2
length: 13
CDR3: CASSQGSNYGYTF
DNA: TGTGCCAGCAGCCAAGGTAGCAACTATGGCTACACCTTC

V: TRBV19
D: NA
size: once
J: TRBJ1-2
length: 12
CDR3: CAGRTANYGYTF
DNA: TGTGCCGGACGGACAGCTAACTATGGCTACACCTTC

V: TRBV18
D: NA
size: NA
J: TRBJ2-1
length: 13
CDR3: CASSPQGGNEQFF
DNA: TGTGCCAGCTCACCACAGGGTGGGAATGAGCAGTTCTTC

V: TRBV10-3
D: TRBD1
size: NA
J: TRBJ2-1
length: 15
CDR3: CAISPDRSSYNEQFF
DNA: TGTGCCATCAGCCCGGACAGGAGCTCCTACAATGAGCAGTTCTTC

V: TRBV6-2/TRBV6-3
D: NA
size: NA
J: TRBJ1-1
length: 13
CDR3: CASSRPGPTEAFF
DNA: TGTGCCAGCAGTAGGCCAGGACCCACTGAAGCTTTCTTT

V: TRBV27
D: NA
size: NA
J: TRBJ1-1
length: 14
CDR3: CASSPLQGGSEAFF
DNA: TGTGCCAGCAGTCCTCTACAGGGAGGGTCTGAAGCTTTCTTT

V: TRBV3-1/TRBV3-2
D: NA
size: NA
J: TRBJ2-7
length: 15
CDR3: CASSARSSYSYEQYF
DNA: TGTGCCAGCAGCGCCCGGAGCAGCTACTCCTACGAGCAGTACTTC

V: TRBV29-1
D: NA
size: NA
J: TRBJ1-1
length: 14
CDR3: CSVRGNRLNTEAFF
DNA: TGCAGCGTTAGGGGAAACAGATTGAACACTGAAGCTTTCTTT

V: TRBV27
D: NA
size: few
J: TRBJ1-2
length: 13
CDR3: CASSVRGVYGYTF
DNA: TGTGCCAGCAGTGTCAGGGGTGTCTATGGCTACACCTTC

V: TRBV5-8
D: NA
size: NA
J: TRBJ2-1
length: 12
CDR3: CASSPLVNEQFF
DNA: TGTGCCAGCAGCCCCCTGGTCAATGAGCAGTTCTTC

V: TRBV6-6
D: NA
size: NA
J: TRBJ1-4
length: 14
CDR3: CASSPGTKDEKLFF
DNA: TGTGCCAGCAGTCCCGGGACAAAGGATGAAAAACTGTTTTTT

V: TRBV6-1
D: TRBD1
size: NA
J: TRBJ2-5
length: 15
CDR3: CASSEARGPRETQYF
DNA: TGTGCCAGCAGTGAAGCCAGGGGGCCCCGGGAGACCCAGTACTTC

V: TRBV10-3
D: TRBD1
size: NA
J: TRBJ2-5
length: 15
CDR3: CAISGDDRGGETQYF
DNA: TGTGCCATCAGTGGTGACGACAGGGGCGGAGAGACCCAGTACTTC

V: TRBV5-5
D: TRBD2
size: NA
J: TRBJ2-5
length: 14
CDR3: CASGSVGGQETQYF
DNA: TGTGCCAGCGGCTCAGTGGGGGGGCAAGAGACCCAGTACTTC

V: TRBV6-1
D: NA
size: NA
J: TRBJ1-5
length: 18
CDR3: CASSEQLRRGVSNQPQHF
DNA: TGTGCCAGCAGTGAACAGTTGAGGAGGGGGGTTAGCAATCAGCCCCAGCATTTT

V: TRBV5-1
D: TRBD1
size: once
J: TRBJ2-1
length: 15
CDR3: CASSFRTGGKNEQFF
DNA: TGCGCCAGCAGCTTCCGTACAGGGGGTAAAAATGAGCAGTTCTTC

V: TRBV12-3/TRBV12-4
D: NA
size: NA
J: TRBJ1-1
length: 13
CDR3: CASSGPRGSEAFF
DNA: TGTGCCAGCAGCGGACCCAGAGGTAGTGAAGCTTTCTTT

V: TRBV7-3
D: NA
size: few
J: TRBJ1-5
length: 14
CDR3: CASSQYRANQPQHF
DNA: TGTGCCAGCAGCCAATACAGGGCTAATCAGCCCCAGCATTTT

V: TRBV12-3/TRBV12-4
D: NA
size: NA
J: TRBJ1-5
length: 13
CDR3: CASSLSQYQPQHF
DNA: TGTGCCAGCAGTTTATCCCAGTATCAGCCCCAGCATTTT

V: TRBV7-9
D: NA
size: NA
J: TRBJ2-1
length: 18
CDR3: CASSLMAGVFYSYNEQFF
DNA: TGTGCCAGCAGCTTGATGGCAGGGGTCTTTTATTCCTACAATGAGCAGTTCTTC

V: TRBV27
D: NA
size: NA
J: TRBJ1-1
length: 14
CDR3: CASSSGIRDTEAFF
DNA: TGTGCCAGCAGCTCGGGGATTCGGGACACTGAAGCTTTCTTT

V: TRBV5-1
D: TRBD1
size: once
J: TRBJ1-5
length: 15
CDR3: CASSLSTGANQPQHF
DNA: TGCGCCAGCAGCTTGAGTACAGGGGCGAATCAGCCCCAGCATTTT

V: TRBV5-1
D: NA
size: NA
J: TRBJ2-1
length: 15
CDR3: CASSPDRSPYNEQFF
DNA: TGCGCCAGCAGCCCGGACAGATCCCCCTACAATGAGCAGTTCTTC

V: TRBV19
D: NA
size: NA
J: TRBJ1-4
length: 14
CDR3: CASSTRVEKGKLFF
DNA: TGTGCCAGTAGTACCAGGGTTGAAAAAGGAAAACTGTTTTTT

V: TRBV6-5
D: NA
size: NA
J: TRBJ1-6
length: 13
CDR3: CAIQSTPNSPLHF
DNA: TGTGCCATCCAATCCACCCCTAATTCACCCCTCCACTTT

V: TRBV2
D: NA
size: NA
J: TRBJ1-4
length: 17
CDR3: CASSDLQDTATNEKLFF
DNA: TGTGCCAGCAGTGATCTTCAGGATACTGCAACTAATGAAAAACTGTTTTTT

V: TRBV19
D: TRBD1
size: NA
J: TRBJ1-4
length: 16
CDR3: CASIRTGRATNEKLFF
DNA: TGTGCCAGTATCCGGACAGGGAGGGCAACTAATGAAAAACTGTTTTTT

V: TRBV5-4
D: NA
size: NA
J: TRBJ1-3
length: 15
CDR3: CASSSDSFSGNTIYF
DNA: TGTGCCAGCAGTTCGGACAGCTTCTCTGGAAACACCATATATTTT

V: TRBV30
D: TRBD1
size: NA
J: TRBJ1-3
length: 17
CDR3: CAWHVSGQGAFVRTIYF
DNA: TGTGCCTGGCACGTTTCAGGACAGGGGGCTTTCGTACGCACCATATATTTT

V: TRBV12-3/TRBV12-4
D: NA
size: NA
J: TRBJ1-5
length: 12
CDR3: CASSFEGQPQHF
DNA: TGTGCCAGCAGTTTTGAAGGTCAGCCCCAGCATTTT

V: TRBV15
D: NA
size: NA
J: TRBJ2-3
length: 14
CDR3: CATSSGLGKDTQYF
DNA: TGTGCCACCAGCAGCGGCCTGGGGAAAGATACGCAGTATTTT

V: TRBV7-2
D: TRBD1
size: NA
J: TRBJ1-4
length: 15
CDR3: CASSLPGQGVRKLFF
DNA: TGTGCCAGCAGCTTACCGGGACAGGGAGTGAGAAAACTGTTTTTT

V: TRBV5-1
D: TRBD1
size: few
J: TRBJ1-2
length: 16
CDR3: CASSPGQDLGGYGYTF
DNA: TGCGCCAGCAGCCCGGGACAGGACCTAGGGGGCTATGGCTACACCTTC

V: TRBV27
D: TRBD1
size: NA
J: TRBJ1-1
length: 16
CDR3: CASSLNLDRVETEAFF
DNA: TGTGCCAGCAGTCTGAATTTGGACAGGGTTGAAACTGAAGCTTTCTTT

V: TRBV6-1
D: NA
size: NA
J: TRBJ1-6
length: 16
CDR3: CASSGQALIQDSPLHF
DNA: TGTGCCAGCAGTGGTCAGGCCCTTATCCAGGATTCACCCCTCCACTTT